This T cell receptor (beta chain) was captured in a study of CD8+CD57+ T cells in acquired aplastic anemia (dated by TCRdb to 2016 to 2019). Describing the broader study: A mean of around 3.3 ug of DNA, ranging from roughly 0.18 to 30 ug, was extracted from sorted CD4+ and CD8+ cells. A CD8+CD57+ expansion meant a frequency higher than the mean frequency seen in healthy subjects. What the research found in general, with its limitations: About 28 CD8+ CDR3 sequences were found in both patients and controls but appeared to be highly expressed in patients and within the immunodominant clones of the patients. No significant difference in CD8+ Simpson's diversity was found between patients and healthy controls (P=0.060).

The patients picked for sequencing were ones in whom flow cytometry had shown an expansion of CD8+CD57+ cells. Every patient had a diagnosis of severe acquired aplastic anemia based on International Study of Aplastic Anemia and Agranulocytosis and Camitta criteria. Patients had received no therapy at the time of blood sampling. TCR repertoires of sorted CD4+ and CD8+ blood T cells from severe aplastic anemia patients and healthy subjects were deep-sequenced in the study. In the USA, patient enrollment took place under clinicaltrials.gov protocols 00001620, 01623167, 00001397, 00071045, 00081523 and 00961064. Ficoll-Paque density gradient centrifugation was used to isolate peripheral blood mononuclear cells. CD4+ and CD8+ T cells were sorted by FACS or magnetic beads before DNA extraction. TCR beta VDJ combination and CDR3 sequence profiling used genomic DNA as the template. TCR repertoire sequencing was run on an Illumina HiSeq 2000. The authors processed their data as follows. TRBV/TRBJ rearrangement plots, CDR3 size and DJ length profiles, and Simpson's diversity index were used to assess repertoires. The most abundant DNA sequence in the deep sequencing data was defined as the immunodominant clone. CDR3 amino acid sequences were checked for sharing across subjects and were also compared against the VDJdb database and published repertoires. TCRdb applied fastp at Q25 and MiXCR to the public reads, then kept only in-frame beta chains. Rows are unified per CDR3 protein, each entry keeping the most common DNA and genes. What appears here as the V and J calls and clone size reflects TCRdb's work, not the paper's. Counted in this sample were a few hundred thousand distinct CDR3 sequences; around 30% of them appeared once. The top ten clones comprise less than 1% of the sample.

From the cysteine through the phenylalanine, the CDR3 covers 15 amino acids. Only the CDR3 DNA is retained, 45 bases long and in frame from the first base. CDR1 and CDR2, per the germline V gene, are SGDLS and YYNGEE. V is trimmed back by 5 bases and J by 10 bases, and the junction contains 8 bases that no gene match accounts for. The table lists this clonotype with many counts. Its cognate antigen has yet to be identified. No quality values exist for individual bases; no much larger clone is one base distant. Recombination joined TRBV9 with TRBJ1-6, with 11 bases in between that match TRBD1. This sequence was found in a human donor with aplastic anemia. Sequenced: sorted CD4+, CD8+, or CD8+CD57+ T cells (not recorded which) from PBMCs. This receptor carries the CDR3 CASSTGGQGGSPLHF. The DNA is TGTGCCAGCAGTACAGGGGGACAGGGGGGATCACCCCTCCACTTT.